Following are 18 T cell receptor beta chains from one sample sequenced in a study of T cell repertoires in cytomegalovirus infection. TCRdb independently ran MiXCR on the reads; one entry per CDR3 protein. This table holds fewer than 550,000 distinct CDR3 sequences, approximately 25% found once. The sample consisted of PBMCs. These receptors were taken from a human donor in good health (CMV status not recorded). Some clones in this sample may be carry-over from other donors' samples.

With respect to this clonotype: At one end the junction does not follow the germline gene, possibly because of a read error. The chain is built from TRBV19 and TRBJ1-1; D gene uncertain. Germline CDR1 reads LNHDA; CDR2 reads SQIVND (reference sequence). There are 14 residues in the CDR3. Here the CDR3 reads CASSIRRVDTEAFF. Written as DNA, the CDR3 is TGTGCCAGTAGTATCAGACGCGTTGACACCGAAGCTTTCTTT.

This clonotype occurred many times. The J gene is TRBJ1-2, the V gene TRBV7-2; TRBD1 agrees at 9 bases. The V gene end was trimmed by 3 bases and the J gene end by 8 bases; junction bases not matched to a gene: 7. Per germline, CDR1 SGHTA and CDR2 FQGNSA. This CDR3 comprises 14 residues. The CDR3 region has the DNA TGTGCCAGCAGCTTTACAGGGGGCGCCGGAGGCTACACCTTC. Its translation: CASSFTGGAGGYTF.

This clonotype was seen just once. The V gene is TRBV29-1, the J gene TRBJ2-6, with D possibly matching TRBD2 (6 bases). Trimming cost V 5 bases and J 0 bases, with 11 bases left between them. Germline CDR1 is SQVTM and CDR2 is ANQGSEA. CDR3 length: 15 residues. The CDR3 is CSVLGLSSGANVLTF. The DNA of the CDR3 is TGCAGCGTTTTGGGACTGAGCTCTGGGGCCAACGTCCTGACTTTC.

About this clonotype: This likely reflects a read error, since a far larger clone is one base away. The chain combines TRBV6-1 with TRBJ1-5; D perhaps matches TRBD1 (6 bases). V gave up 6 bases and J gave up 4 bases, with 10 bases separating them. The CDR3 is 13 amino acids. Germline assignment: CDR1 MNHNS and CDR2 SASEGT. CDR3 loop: CASSRQANQPQHF. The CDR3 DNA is TGTGCCAGCAGCCGACAGGCTAATCAGCCCCAGCATTTT.

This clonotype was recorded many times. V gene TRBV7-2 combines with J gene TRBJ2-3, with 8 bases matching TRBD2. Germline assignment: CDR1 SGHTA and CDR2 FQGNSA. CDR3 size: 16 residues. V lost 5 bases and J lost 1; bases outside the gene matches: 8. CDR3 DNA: TGTGCCAGCAGCGTGAGCGGGGGTGGAGGCACAGATACGCAGTATTTT. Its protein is CASSVSGGGGTDTQYF.

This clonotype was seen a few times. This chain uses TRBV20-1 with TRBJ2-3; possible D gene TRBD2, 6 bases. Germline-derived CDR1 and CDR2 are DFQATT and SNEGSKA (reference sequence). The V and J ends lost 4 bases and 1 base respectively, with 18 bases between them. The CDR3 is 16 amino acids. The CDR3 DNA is TGCAGTGCTAAATTACCGGGGGTCTGGCGCACAGATACGCAGTATTTT. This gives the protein CSAKLPGVWRTDTQYF.

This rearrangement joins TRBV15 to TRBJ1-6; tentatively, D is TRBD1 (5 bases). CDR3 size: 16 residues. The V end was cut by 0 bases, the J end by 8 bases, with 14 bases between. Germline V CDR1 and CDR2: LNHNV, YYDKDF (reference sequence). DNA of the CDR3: TGTGCCACCAGCAGAGATTCGGGACGGGTGGATTCACCCCTCCACTTT. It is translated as CATSRDSGRVDSPLHF.

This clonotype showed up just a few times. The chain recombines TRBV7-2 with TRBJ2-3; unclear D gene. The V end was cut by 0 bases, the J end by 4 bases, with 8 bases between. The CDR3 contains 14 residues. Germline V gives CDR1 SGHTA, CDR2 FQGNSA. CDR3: CASSLALSADTQYF. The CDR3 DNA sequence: TGTGCCAGCAGCTTAGCGCTCAGCGCAGATACGCAGTATTTT.

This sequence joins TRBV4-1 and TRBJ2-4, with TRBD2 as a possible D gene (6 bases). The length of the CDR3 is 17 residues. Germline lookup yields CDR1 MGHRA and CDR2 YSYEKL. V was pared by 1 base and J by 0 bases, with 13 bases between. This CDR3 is CASSQGRAVGAKNIQYF. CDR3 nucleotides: TGCGCCAGCAGCCAAGGGAGGGCGGTGGGAGCCAAAAACATTCAGTACTTC.

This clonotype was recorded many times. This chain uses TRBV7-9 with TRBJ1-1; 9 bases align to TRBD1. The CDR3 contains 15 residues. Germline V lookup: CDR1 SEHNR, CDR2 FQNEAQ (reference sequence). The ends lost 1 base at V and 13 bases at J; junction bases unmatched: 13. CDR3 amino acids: CASSLVGQGRIGGFF. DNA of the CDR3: TGTGCCAGCAGCTTAGTGGGACAGGGACGGATCGGAGGTTTCTTT.

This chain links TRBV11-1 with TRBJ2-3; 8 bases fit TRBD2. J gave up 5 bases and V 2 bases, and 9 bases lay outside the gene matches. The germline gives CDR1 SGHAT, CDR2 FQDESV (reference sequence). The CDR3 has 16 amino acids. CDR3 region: CASSLSTGTRLDTQYF. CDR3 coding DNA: TGTGCCAGCAGCTTATCTACCGGGACTAGATTAGATACGCAGTATTTT.

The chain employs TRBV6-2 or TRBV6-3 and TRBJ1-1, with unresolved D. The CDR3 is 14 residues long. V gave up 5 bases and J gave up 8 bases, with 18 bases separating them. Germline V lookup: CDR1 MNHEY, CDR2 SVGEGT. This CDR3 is CASSNLGRGGEAFF. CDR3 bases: TGTGCCAGCAGTAATTTAGGGAGAGGAGGAGAAGCTTTCTTT.

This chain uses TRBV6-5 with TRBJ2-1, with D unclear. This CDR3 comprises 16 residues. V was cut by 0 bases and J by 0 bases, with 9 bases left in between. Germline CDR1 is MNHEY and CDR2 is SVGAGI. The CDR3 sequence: CASSYSPKSSYNEQFF. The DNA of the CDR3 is TGTGCCAGCAGTTACTCACCGAAAAGCTCCTACAATGAGCAGTTCTTC.

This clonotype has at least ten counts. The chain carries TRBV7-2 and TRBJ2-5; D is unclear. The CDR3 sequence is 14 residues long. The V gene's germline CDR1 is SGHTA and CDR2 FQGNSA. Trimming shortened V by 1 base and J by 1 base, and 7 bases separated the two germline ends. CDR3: CASSLVPGQETQYF. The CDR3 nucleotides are TGTGCCAGCAGCTTAGTCCCCGGCCAAGAGACCCAGTACTTC.

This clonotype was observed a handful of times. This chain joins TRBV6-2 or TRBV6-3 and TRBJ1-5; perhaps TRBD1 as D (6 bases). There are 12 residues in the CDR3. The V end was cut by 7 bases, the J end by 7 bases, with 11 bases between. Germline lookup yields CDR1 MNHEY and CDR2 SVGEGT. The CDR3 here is CASKSGDQPQHF. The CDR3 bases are TGTGCCAGCAAGTCAGGGGACCAGCCCCAGCATTTT.

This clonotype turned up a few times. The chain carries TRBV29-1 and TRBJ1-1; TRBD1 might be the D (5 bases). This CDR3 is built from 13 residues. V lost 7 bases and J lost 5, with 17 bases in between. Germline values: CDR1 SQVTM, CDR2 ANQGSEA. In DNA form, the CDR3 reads TGCAGCGCTGGGGGGGGTGAGGAGACTGAAGCTTTCTTT. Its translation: CSAGGGEETEAFF.

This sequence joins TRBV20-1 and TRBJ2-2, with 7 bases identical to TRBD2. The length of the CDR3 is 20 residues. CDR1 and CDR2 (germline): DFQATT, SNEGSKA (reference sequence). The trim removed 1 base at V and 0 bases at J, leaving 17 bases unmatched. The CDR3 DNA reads TGCAGTGCTAGAGTCCCCTTGGGGGGGACTTTTTCATCGAACACCGGGGAGCTGTTTTTT. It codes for CSARVPLGGTFSSNTGELFF.

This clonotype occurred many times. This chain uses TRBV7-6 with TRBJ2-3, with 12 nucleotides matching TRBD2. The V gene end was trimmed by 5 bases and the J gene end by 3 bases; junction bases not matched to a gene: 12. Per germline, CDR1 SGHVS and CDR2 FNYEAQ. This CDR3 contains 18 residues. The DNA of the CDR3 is TGTGCCAGCAGCATTCTCCCCCGACTAGCGGGAGCTACAGATACGCAGTATTTT. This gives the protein CASSILPRLAGATDTQYF. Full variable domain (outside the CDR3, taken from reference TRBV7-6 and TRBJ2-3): GAGVSQSPRYKVTKRGQDVALRCDPISGHVSLYWYRQALGQGPEFLTYFNYEAQQDKSGLPNDRFSAERPEGSISTLTIQRTEQRDSAMYRCASSILPRLAGATDTQYFGPGTRLTVL.